The T cell receptor (beta chain) under discussion was sequenced for a study of graft-versus-host responses after intestinal transplantation. Only in-frame clones appear in the TCRdb table, and some are missing; sequencing was by immunoSEQ multiplex PCR. The table has about 19,000 clones, roughly 87% seen once. As to this clone: What it binds is unknown.

General study points: Researchers found GvH clones in recipient marrow, and some showed up first in ileum or blood.

Deletions cut 5 bases from V and 0 bases from J, with 20 bases between. Germline V gene data show CDR1 as LNHNV and CDR2 as YYDKDF (reference sequence). The CDR3 is made up of 19 amino acids. This sequence originates from a human patient who received an intestinal transplant, so some T cells may come from the graft donor. V usage is TRBV15 and J usage is TRBJ2-6; no clear D. The specimen comprised PBMCs, sampled 14 days after transplant. Written as DNA, the CDR3 is TGTGCCACCAGCGGCGACCTACGGGCGGCGTTCTCTGGGGCCAACGTCCTGACTTTC. Residues: CATSGDLRAAFSGANVLTF.